These 11 T cell receptor beta chains were sequenced from one sample in a study of blood T cell repertoires in COVID-19. Generated by immunoSEQ multiplex PCR, the TCRdb table keeps only in-frame clones and is missing some. The sample lists roughly 330,000 clones, approximately 89% occurring once. Sequencing was done on a sample of PBMCs or T cells enriched from blood (not recorded which). These receptors came from a woman aged 25 to 39 who had recovered from COVID-19.

This clone was detected only once. V gene TRBV11-2 combines with J gene TRBJ2-3, with 11 positions matching TRBD2. The germline CDR1 and CDR2 sequences are SGHAT and FQNNGV. With 5 bases clipped from V and 8 bases from J, the junction kept 12 bases outside the gene matches. The CDR3 consists of 16 residues. CDR3 sequence reads: CASSGRTSGGFRTQYF. Here the CDR3 DNA reads TGTGCCAGCAGCGGCCGAACTAGCGGGGGTTTTCGTACGCAGTATTTT.

This clone was seen only a few times. This chain connects TRBV3-1 (or the pseudogene TRBV3-2) to TRBJ1-2, with 10 bases fitting TRBD1. This CDR3 is 15 amino acids long. Germline CDR1 LGHDT, CDR2 YNNKEL (reference sequence). Trimming at V came to 4 bases and at J to 2 bases, leaving 4 bases not matched to a gene. CDR3 bases: TGTGCCAGCAGCCCATGGGGACAGGGGAACTATGGCTACACCTTC. Its protein is CASSPWGQGNYGYTF.

The genes are TRBV19 and TRBJ1-1; unclear D gene. Deletions cut 6 bases from V and 4 bases from J, with 18 bases between. Per germline, CDR1 LNHDA and CDR2 SQIVND (reference sequence). The CDR3 totals 15 residues. CDR3 in amino acids: CASREMGWGGTEAFF. CDR3 DNA sequence: TGTGCCAGTAGGGAAATGGGATGGGGAGGCACTGAAGCTTTCTTT.

The chain carries TRBV28 and TRBJ2-7; D is uncertain. CDR3 length: 11 amino acids. Germline V gives CDR1 MDHEN, CDR2 SYDVKM. Trimming removed 7 bases at V and 1 base at J, with 5 bases between. This CDR3 is CASTSSYEQYF. The CDR3 region has the DNA TGTGCCAGCACCTCTTCCTACGAGCAGTACTTC.

This chain connects TRBV13 to TRBJ2-7; 7 bases map to TRBD2. With 2 bases clipped from V and 4 bases from J, the junction kept 5 bases outside the gene matches. Germline CDR1 and CDR2: PRHDT and FYEKMQ (reference sequence). This CDR3 contains 14 residues. CDR3 in amino acids: CASSLFTSVYEQYF. CDR3 bases: TGTGCCAGCAGCTTATTTACTAGCGTGTACGAGCAGTACTTC.

This chain connects TRBV7-9 to TRBJ2-7, with TRBD2 as a possible D gene (6 bases). The CDR3 is 14 residues long. Between the trimmed V and J ends, which lost 1 base and 6 bases, there was a span of 13 bases. The germline gives CDR1 SEHNR, CDR2 FQNEAQ (reference sequence). Here the CDR3 DNA reads TGTGCCAGCAGCTTAGGGGGGGTTTTTTCCGAGCAGTACTTC. It is translated as CASSLGGVFSEQYF.

This chain uses TRBV10-3 with TRBJ1-1; D not certain. CDR3 length: 12 amino acids. Germline loops: CDR1 ENHRY, CDR2 SYGVKD. Between the trimmed V and J ends, which lost 0 bases and 7 bases, there was a span of 6 bases. CDR3 protein: CAISESADEAFF. DNA of the CDR3: TGTGCCATCAGTGAGTCGGCAGATGAAGCTTTCTTT.

This clone was seen a single time. The rearrangement joins TRBV6-5 to TRBJ1-2; D is ambiguous. CDR3 length: 13 residues. CDR1 is MNHEY, CDR2 SVGAGI, per germline. Trimming shortened V by 4 bases and J by 4 bases, and 10 bases separated the two germline ends. The CDR3 is CASSSRLTYGYTF. CDR3 bases: TGTGCCAGCAGTTCCAGGCTAACCTATGGCTACACCTTC.

The chain uses TRBV5-6 and TRBJ2-3, with TRBD2 identical over 12 bases. The CDR3 consists of 16 residues. Germline V gene data show CDR1 as SGHDT and CDR2 as YYEEEE. After removal of 4 bases from V and 6 bases from J, the junction contained 9 bases not matched to a gene. In nucleotides, the CDR3 is TGTGCCAGCAGCCGACCTAGCGGGGGGGCCAGGGATACGCAGTATTTT. Protein sequence: CASSRPSGGARDTQYF.

As to this clone: Other nucleotide sequences from this sample produce the same CDR3. The chain carries TRBV3-1 (or the pseudogene TRBV3-2) and TRBJ1-2; D gene uncertain. V was pared by 1 base and J by 1 base, with 4 bases between. The length of the CDR3 is 13 residues. Germline V gives CDR1 LGHDT, CDR2 YNNKEL (reference sequence). The CDR3 bases are TGTGCCAGCAGCCAAGCAGGTAACTATGGCTACACCTTC. Translating it yields CASSQAGNYGYTF.

The rearrangement links TRBV14 to TRBJ1-1, with D perhaps matching TRBD1 (5 bases). Germline V gene data show CDR1 as SGHDN and CDR2 as FVKESK. CDR3 length equals 16 residues. V shed 4 bases and J shed 1 base, with 16 bases lying between them. CDR3 in DNA: TGTGCCAGCAGCCGCCTCGGGGAGGGGTCGAACACTGAAGCTTTCTTT. This translates into CASSRLGEGSNTEAFF. The full variable domain, rest sourced from reference TRBV14 and TRBJ1-1, is EAGVTQFPSHSVIEKGQTVTLRCDPISGHDNLYWYRRVMGKEIKFLLHFVKESKQDESGMPNNRFLAERTGGTYSTLKVQPAELEDSGVYFCASSRLGEGSNTEAFFGQGTRLTVV.